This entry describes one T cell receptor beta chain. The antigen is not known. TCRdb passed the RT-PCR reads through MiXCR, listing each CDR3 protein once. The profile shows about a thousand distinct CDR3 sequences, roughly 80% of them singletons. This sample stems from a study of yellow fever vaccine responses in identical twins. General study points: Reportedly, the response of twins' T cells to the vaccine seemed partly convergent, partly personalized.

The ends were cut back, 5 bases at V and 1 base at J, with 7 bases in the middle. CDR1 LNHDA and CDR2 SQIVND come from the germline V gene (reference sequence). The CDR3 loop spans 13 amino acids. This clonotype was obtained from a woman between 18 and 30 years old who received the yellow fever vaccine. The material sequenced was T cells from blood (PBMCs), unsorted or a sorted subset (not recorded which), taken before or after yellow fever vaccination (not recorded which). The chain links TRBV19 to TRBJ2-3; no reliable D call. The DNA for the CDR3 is TGTGCCAGTAGTCTATCTCGCACAGATACGCAGTATTTT. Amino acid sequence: CASSLSRTDTQYF.